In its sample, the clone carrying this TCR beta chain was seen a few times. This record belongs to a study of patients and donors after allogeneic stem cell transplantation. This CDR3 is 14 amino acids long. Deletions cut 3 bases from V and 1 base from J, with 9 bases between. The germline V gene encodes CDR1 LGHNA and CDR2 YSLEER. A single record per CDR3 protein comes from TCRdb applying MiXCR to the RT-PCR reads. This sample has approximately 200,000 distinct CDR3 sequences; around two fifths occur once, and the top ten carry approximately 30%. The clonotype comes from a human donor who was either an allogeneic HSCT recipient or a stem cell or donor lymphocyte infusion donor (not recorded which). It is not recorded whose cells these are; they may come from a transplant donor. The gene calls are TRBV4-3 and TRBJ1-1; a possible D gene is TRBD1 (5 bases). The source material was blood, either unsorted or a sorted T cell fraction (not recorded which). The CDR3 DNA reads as TGCGCCAGCAGCCAGTTGACAGCGAACACTGAAGCTTTCTTT. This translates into CASSQLTANTEAFF.